Sequencing of this T cell receptor (beta chain) was carried out in a study of cytomegalovirus exposure and HLA in healthy donors. The PCR was carried out with 60 Vbeta primers and 13 Jbeta primers. As processed by the authors: A later analysis tallied roughly 77 million unique TCR beta chains, around 10 million of them shared. Profiled with immunoSEQ multiplex PCR; TCRdb holds only in-frame clones, not every one. V, J and clone size are taken as reported in that table, and D and trimming were inferred from the DNA itself. The sample carries about 130,000 clones, about 79% recorded once. Germline V gives CDR1 SGDLS, CDR2 YYNGEE. This CDR3 region has 14 residues. J was trimmed by 7 bases and V by 0 bases; bases with no gene match: 4. Study observations and caveats: In the analysis, some V segments, TRBV6-2 and TRBV6-3 included, were excluded as indistinguishable. Across donors, most TCRs were seen rarely, yet some public ones were widespread. Trimming of TCR beta V- and J-genes showed a link, identified in a later analysis, to a missense DCLRE1C variant.

Points on this clone: Its target is not known.

The chain joins TRBV9 to TRBJ2-7; TRBD1 matches at 10 bases. Sequenced: PBMCs. The receptor was derived from a man aged 45-65 years in good health and CMV-seronegative. Written as DNA, the CDR3 is TGTGCCAGCAGCGTAGCTGGGACAGGGGAAGAGCAGTACTTC. The encoded protein is CASSVAGTGEEQYF. The complete variable domain, with remaining parts taken from reference TRBV9 and TRBJ2-7, reads DSGVTQTPKHLITATGQRVTLRCSPRSGDLSVYWYQQSLDQGLQFLIQYYNGEERAKGNILERFSAQQFPDLHSELNLSSLELGDSALYFCASSVAGTGEEQYFGPGTRLTVT.